A selection of T cell receptor beta chains follows, all from one sample in a study of T cell responses to AZD1222 COVID-19 vaccine. Using immunoSEQ multiplex PCR, the repertoire was profiled, and TCRdb retains in-frame clones only, with some absent. The sample contains about 110,000 clones, about 87% of which appear only once. The sequencing here drew on peripheral blood, taken on day 0 of AZD1222 vaccination. The source of these receptors is an adult in good health. Both conserved end residues are part of each CDR3.

J gene: TRBJ2-1; V gene: TRBV7-2; CDR3 protein: CASSLDRTGGGNEQFF
J gene: TRBJ1-4; V gene: TRBV5-4; CDR3 protein: CASSLEGTGEEKLFF
J gene: TRBJ1-2; V gene: TRBV3-1/TRBV3-2; CDR3 protein: CASSQDPGSNYGYTF
J gene: TRBJ1-3; V gene: TRBV10-1; CDR3 protein: CASSEGSASGNTIYF
J gene: TRBJ2-5; V gene: TRBV11-1; CDR3 protein: CASSLESGHETQYF
J gene: TRBJ1-1; V gene: TRBV12-3/TRBV12-4; CDR3 protein: CASSLSREAFF
J gene: TRBJ2-2; V gene: TRBV3-1/TRBV3-2; CDR3 protein: CASSQHTRATGELFF
J gene: TRBJ1-1; V gene: TRBV2; CDR3 protein: CASSRGQGGTEAFF
J gene: TRBJ2-3; V gene: TRBV19; CDR3 protein: CASSLGLAGLSDTQYF
J gene: TRBJ2-1; V gene: TRBV18; CDR3 protein: CASSPQGGGSNEQFF
J gene: TRBJ1-3; V gene: TRBV7-9; CDR3 protein: CASSFPINSGNTIYF
J gene: TRBJ1-4; V gene: TRBV19; CDR3 protein: CASSIPRGGANEKLFF
J gene: TRBJ1-4; V gene: TRBV25-1; CDR3 protein: CASSDSGTANEKLFF
J gene: TRBJ1-5; V gene: TRBV5-5; CDR3 protein: CASSLAYGQPQHF
J gene: TRBJ1-2; V gene: TRBV6-5; CDR3 protein: CASSYSASSQGKGYTF
J gene: TRBJ1-6; V gene: TRBV6-6; CDR3 protein: CASSYVRDSPLHF
J gene: TRBJ1-1; V gene: TRBV5-1; CDR3 protein: CASSFDGNTEAFF
J gene: TRBJ1-2; V gene: TRBV19; CDR3 protein: CASSPRGELSNYGYTF
J gene: TRBJ2-3; V gene: TRBV7-2; CDR3 protein: CASRSPGLGEGTQYF
J gene: TRBJ2-2; V gene: TRBV19; CDR3 protein: CASSPQGFGELFF
J gene: TRBJ2-7; V gene: TRBV7-9; CDR3 protein: CASSPPGVNYEQYF
J gene: TRBJ2-3; V gene: TRBV10-3; CDR3 protein: CATKPQDSSTDTQYF
J gene: TRBJ2-1; V gene: TRBV6-6; CDR3 protein: CASYNLGTGGGNEQFF
J gene: TRBJ1-6; V gene: TRBV7-9; CDR3 protein: CASSWDLAAYNSPLHF
J gene: TRBJ1-2; V gene: TRBV2; CDR3 protein: CASSFRILGSYGYTF
J gene: TRBJ1-6; V gene: TRBV6-5; CDR3 protein: CASSYGDRVDSPLHF
J gene: TRBJ2-1; V gene: TRBV24-1; CDR3 protein: CATSRLAASYNEQFF
J gene: TRBJ1-2; V gene: TRBV18; CDR3 protein: CASSPLPQGANYGYTF
J gene: TRBJ2-5; V gene: TRBV6-5; CDR3 protein: CASSYSGTGVETQYF
J gene: TRBJ2-7; V gene: TRBV7-6; CDR3 protein: CASSLRSGLAGDEQYF
J gene: TRBJ1-1; V gene: TRBV6-4; CDR3 protein: CASSDRDNTEAFF
J gene: TRBJ2-7; V gene: TRBV7-2; CDR3 protein: CASSSVGQGREQYF
J gene: TRBJ2-3; V gene: TRBV7-2; CDR3 protein: CASSLQGTDTQYF
J gene: TRBJ1-2; V gene: TRBV30; CDR3 protein: CAWTGRFYGYTF
J gene: TRBJ1-2; V gene: TRBV19; CDR3 protein: CASSIVDRPSGGYTF
J gene: TRBJ1-1; V gene: TRBV15; CDR3 protein: CATSRPGSLNTEAFF
J gene: TRBJ2-7; V gene: TRBV5-5; CDR3 protein: CASNDGDRFSYEQYF
J gene: TRBJ1-4; V gene: TRBV5-1; CDR3 protein: CASSAGTGSNEKLFF
J gene: TRBJ2-3; V gene: TRBV7-3; CDR3 protein: CASRSLAGGLPDTQYF
J gene: TRBJ1-6; V gene: TRBV28; CDR3 protein: CASRPYRASPLHF
J gene: TRBJ1-1; V gene: TRBV11-1; CDR3 protein: CASRRGNTEAFF
J gene: TRBJ1-2; V gene: TRBV7-9; CDR3 protein: CASSPLGANYGYTF
J gene: TRBJ2-1; V gene: TRBV6-1; CDR3 protein: CASSEPGRLAGGDEQFF
J gene: TRBJ1-2; V gene: TRBV10-3; CDR3 protein: CAISGGTEAANYGYTF
J gene: TRBJ2-5; V gene: TRBV4-2; CDR3 protein: CASSNEGPAETQYF
J gene: TRBJ1-6; V gene: TRBV7-9; CDR3 protein: CASSGGGSPFHF
J gene: TRBJ1-2; V gene: TRBV3-1/TRBV3-2; CDR3 protein: CASSQVEGAGGGYTF
J gene: TRBJ2-1; V gene: TRBV6-5; CDR3 protein: CASQASYNEQFF
J gene: TRBJ1-5; V gene: TRBV4-2; CDR3 protein: CASSQDLTGFSNQPQHF
J gene: TRBJ1-6; V gene: TRBV28; CDR3 protein: CASSLLQGANSPLHF
J gene: TRBJ1-2; V gene: TRBV28; CDR3 protein: CASRAGGYGYTF
J gene: TRBJ2-2; V gene: TRBV6-1; CDR3 protein: CASSGLAGRGTGELFF
J gene: TRBJ2-2; V gene: TRBV6-5; CDR3 protein: CASKQGYGELFF